The rows below give T cell receptor beta chains drawn from one sample of a study of T cell repertoires in cytomegalovirus infection. TCRdb independently ran MiXCR on the reads; one entry per CDR3 protein. The table includes around 450,000 distinct CDR3 sequences, around 11% detected once. The sample taken for sequencing was PBMCs. These receptor sequences come from a human donor in good health (CMV status not recorded). Some clones in this sample may be carry-over from other donors' samples. Each CDR3 is given with its conserved first and last residue. The order of the fields is J gene, clone size, V gene, D gene, CDR3 protein, CDR3 DNA. D genes are given only for firm matches. Clone size appears in some rows only: once, few, many, or a class for an expanded clone.

TRBJ2-5,many,TRBV6-1,-,CASSRGTDKETQYF,TGTGCCAGCAGCCGCGGGACGGACAAAGAGACCCAGTACTTC
TRBJ1-1,few,TRBV5-6,-,CASSFGQQNTEAFF,TGTGCCAGCAGCTTCGGACAGCAGAACACTGAAGCTTTCTTT
TRBJ2-2,few,TRBV19,-,CASGQLRELFF,TGTGCCAGTGGACAGCTGCGGGAGCTGTTTTTT
TRBJ1-2,-,TRBV3-1,-,CASSQGTEGYGYTF,TGTGCCAGCAGCCAAGGGACGGAGGGATATGGCTACACCTTC
TRBJ1-5,-,TRBV28,-,CASQPGGNQPQHF,TGTGCCAGCCAACCTGGAGGCAATCAGCCCCAGCATTTT
TRBJ2-7,many,TRBV7-2,TRBD2,CASSFTGGGGSYEQYF,TGTGCCAGCAGCTTTACGGGCGGGGGAGGGTCCTACGAGCAGTACTTC
TRBJ2-1,many,TRBV20-1,TRBD2,CSAREAGGYNEQFF,TGCAGTGCTAGGGAAGCGGGGGGCTACAATGAGCAGTTCTTC
TRBJ1-1,many,TRBV20-1,TRBD1,CSAREDRGLEAFF,TGCAGTGCTAGAGAAGACAGGGGACTTGAAGCTTTCTTT
TRBJ1-2,-,TRBV18,TRBD1,CASSPTDRANYGYTF,TGTGCCAGCTCCCCAACGGACAGGGCTAACTATGGCTACACCTTC
TRBJ1-5,many,TRBV6-1,TRBD1,CASRPGQGVSNQPQHF,TGTGCCAGCAGACCGGGACAGGGAGTTAGCAATCAGCCCCAGCATTTT
TRBJ1-1,many,TRBV11-2,-,CASSFGIGATEAFF,TGTGCCAGCAGCTTCGGGATCGGGGCCACTGAAGCTTTCTTT
TRBJ2-2,many,TRBV4-1,-,CASRGWRGNTGELFF,TGCGCCAGCAGGGGCTGGCGGGGGAACACCGGGGAGCTGTTTTTT
TRBJ2-7,many,TRBV20-1,-,CSAALGPIYEQYF,TGCAGTGCTGCCCTTGGCCCGATCTACGAGCAGTACTTC
TRBJ1-2,many,TRBV7-3,TRBD1,CASSSSGGYGYTF,TGTGCCAGCAGCTCCTCAGGGGGCTATGGCTACACCTTC
TRBJ2-7,many,TRBV11-2,-,CASSLVRASYEQYF,TGTGCCAGCAGCTTAGTCCGAGCATCCTACGAGCAGTACTTC
TRBJ1-2,many,TRBV6-2/TRBV6-3,-,CASSYSKVPSYGYTF,TGTGCCAGCAGTTACTCGAAGGTCCCCAGCTATGGCTACACCTTC
TRBJ2-2,many,TRBV5-6,TRBD1,CASRQGAGELFF,TGTGCCAGTCGTCAGGGGGCCGGGGAGCTGTTTTTT
TRBJ2-4,few,TRBV28,TRBD1,CASSFPLDRGGELAKNIQYF,TGTGCCAGCAGCTTCCCTTTGGACAGGGGAGGGGAGTTGGCCAAAAACATTCAGTACTTC
TRBJ2-1,-,TRBV19,-,CASSGAGGLNEQFF,TGTGCCAGCTCGGGGGCAGGGGGGCTTAATGAGCAGTTCTTC
TRBJ2-7,many,TRBV11-3,-,CASSPTSSNEQYF,TGTGCCAGCAGCCCCACTAGTTCCAACGAGCAGTACTTC
TRBJ1-1,many,TRBV6-2/TRBV6-3,-,CASTPFREYTEAFF,TGTGCCAGCACCCCCTTTCGGGAATACACTGAAGCTTTCTTT
TRBJ2-2,-,TRBV10-3,-,CAISESVAPNTGELFF,TGTGCCATCAGTGAGTCGGTAGCTCCGAACACCGGGGAGCTGTTTTTT
TRBJ2-7,few,TRBV28,-,CASSLKAEQYF,TGTGCCAGCAGTTTAAAAGCCGAGCAGTACTTC
TRBJ2-7,-,TRBV18,TRBD1,CASSPPLGGTGGEQYF,TGTGCCAGCTCACCACCCCTAGGCGGGACAGGGGGCGAGCAGTACTTC
TRBJ2-3,once,TRBV5-4,TRBD2,CASSLDGTTRTDTQYF,TGTGCCAGCAGCTTGGACGGGACTACTCGCACAGATACGCAGTATTTT
TRBJ2-1,-,TRBV11-2,-,CASSLQLQGQFF,TGTGCCAGCAGCTTACAGCTACAAGGGCAGTTCTTC
TRBJ1-1,many,TRBV4-1,-,CASSQDWRGDTEAFF,TGCGCCAGCAGCCAAGATTGGAGGGGTGACACTGAAGCTTTCTTT